This TCR beta chain comes out of a study of shared clonotypes between healthy human individuals. CDR1 is MGHRA and CDR2 is YSYEKL in the germline V gene. With 4 bases removed from V and 1 base from J, the gap between germline ends came to 8 bases. The CDR3 sequence is 13 residues long. The assay was immunoSEQ multiplex PCR, and TCRdb's table has in-frame clones only and misses some. This table holds over 300,000 clones, roughly 84% found once. Sequencing was done on a sample of memory CD8+ T cells sorted from blood. The subset denotes: CD45RO+ cells pooled with CCR7-negative TemRA cells. The sequence derives from a man aged 18 to 29 in good health. The chain couples TRBV4-1 to TRBJ2-7; D ambiguous. This CDR3 reads CASSPDGSYEQYF. CDR3 DNA sequence: TGCGCCAGCAGCCCTGACGGGTCCTACGAGCAGTACTTC.